This paragraph reports one TCR beta chain. What this receptor recognizes is not known. Nothing much larger sits one base from this clone, and base qualities are not available. The data stem from a study of cytomegalovirus exposure and HLA in healthy donors (dated by TCRdb to 2017 to 2019). A note on the overall study: An earlier analysis of more than 550 of the donors reported under 300 Gb of sequence data and 117 million unique TCR beta sequences obtained from about 179 million T cells. About 320 gigabases of sequencing data and 80 million or so unique TCR sequences were included in an early release covering over 600 HLA-typed donors. Of the 300 to 500 genotyped donors, approximately 81% were placed in the genetic ancestry cluster associated with self-reported Caucasian donors. The study aimed to test whether cataloging public T cell receptors could reveal signatures of past pathogen exposure. The study profiled the T cell repertoires of hundreds of subjects by immunosequencing and related them to cytomegalovirus serostatus. Along with the approximately 700-subject first cohort, a separate validation cohort of over a hundred different subjects was used. To predict cytomegalovirus infection status, the study combined high-throughput TCR immunosequencing, statistical association of individual TCRs with disease status, and machine learning. To study patterns of TCR occurrence, a later analysis re-analyzed previously published TCR beta repertoires from hundreds of donors and added high-resolution HLA genotyping. Rather than using new phenotypic data, the later analysis identified candidate immune exposures from TCR beta sequences and from how often those sequences occurred across donors. An earlier analysis of approximately 630 of the donors applied high-throughput TCR beta sequencing to assess whether each TCR beta V gene segment acted as functional or pseudogenic. Donor age, sex, ethnicity and CMV serostatus were collected together with the repertoire data. Genome-wide SNP genotypes for about 65% of the 666 donors were used in a later genetic analysis, which treated that subset as a discovery cohort. All discovery cohort repertoires had been generated on a single sequencing platform. HLA typing included class I and class II loci at four-digit resolution. The number of donors typed differed by locus, with 629-630 for A, B, C, DRB1 and DQB1, approximately 500 for DQA1, 600 to 610 for DPA1, and over 400 for DPB1. Several DR-DQ haplotypes were handled as single units for association and clustering because linkage in the cohort was strong. On average, over 200,000 unique TCR beta nucleotide sequences were sequenced per donor among 398 genotyped donors of the cohort, with roughly 19% of those sequences being non-productive.

The cohort consisted of 666 healthy bone marrow donors. All cohort members were sampled while nominally healthy, although unrecorded immune exposures were likely present. The donor tested CMV seropositive and was one of the 289 seropositive cohort members. A peripheral blood sample was provided by each donor, and peripheral blood mononuclear cells were used for TCR beta sequencing. The Qiagen DNeasy Blood Extraction Kit was used to extract genomic DNA from the blood cell samples. The cysteine opens and the phenylalanine closes a CDR3 of 16 amino acids. This entry keeps only the CDR3 DNA: 48 bases, framed from base 1. V is shortened by 3 bases, J by 0 bases, and the region joining them spans 15 bases. The germline V gene yields SGHVS for CDR1 and FNYEAQ for CDR2. Library preparation used the immunoSEQ multiplex PCR assay. A mixture of 60 forward primers for TCR Vbeta segments and 13 reverse primers for TCR Jbeta segments was used in the multiplex PCR. A multiplex PCR assay on genomic DNA amplified the CDR3 region of rearranged TCR beta genes. The Illumina HiSeq System was used to sequence the amplified TCR beta libraries as 87-base-pair reads. As for the authors' bioinformatics: A later analysis tallied around 82 million unique TCR beta chains across the 550 to 850 repertoires, and about 12 million of those chains were shared by two or more donors. Raw reads were error-corrected and collapsed into unique sequences by a nearest-neighbor algorithm in which closely related sequences were merged to remove PCR and sequencing errors. V, D and J gene segments were assigned by aligning CDR3 sequences to IMGT reference sequences. Each retained sequence needed at least a six-nucleotide match to both a V gene segment and a J gene segment. A rearrangement counted as productive if the CDR3 had no stop codons and remained in frame with V and J, and every other rearrangement counted as non-productive. Following IMGT convention, CDR3 was defined as the stretch from the second conserved V-encoded cysteine to the conserved J-encoded phenylalanine. Sequences without an unambiguous match to a single V gene segment were excluded from the earlier analysis of several hundred of the donors. An earlier analysis of a few hundred of the donors called V segments functional above 56.7% productive rearrangements and segregating when the between-donor standard deviation exceeded 5%. A statistical classification framework was built for diagnosing cytomegalovirus status from the catalog of TCR beta chain sequences. In a later analysis, TCR nucleotide sequences were compared against IMGT/GENE-DB human TR gene sequences so that V and J genes could be assigned. The TCRdist pipeline was used in a later analysis to assign CDR3 sequences and most-parsimonious VDJ recombination scenarios. In a later analysis, each TCR beta chain was defined by its CDR3 amino acid sequence together with its V-gene family, and reads without a unique V-gene family were excluded. To address suspected cross-contamination and a sequencing artifact, a later analysis removed 592 highly shared, low-generation-probability nucleotide sequences. For each public chain, a later analysis derived a clonal expansion index from normalized ranks of inferred template counts within each repertoire. In a later analysis, generation probabilities were computed with a VDJ recombination model fitted to out-of-frame rearrangements, and the resulting probabilities were checked against IGoR. In a later analysis, hypergeometric tests were used to score TCR-TCR, TCR-HLA and TCR-CMV co-occurrence, with a repertoire-size bias correction applied to TCR pairs. In a later analysis, false discovery rates were estimated by permuting HLA or CMV assignments 20 times. In a later analysis, co-occurring TCRs were grouped using DBSCAN, and TCRdist sequence similarity was added for clustering within HLA-allele-positive subsets. Repertoires with fewer than 30,000 or more than 120,000 public chains, plus five repertoires with anomalous nucleotide sharing, were excluded from co-occurrence clustering. TCRdb's version of the immuneACCESS table is confined to in-frame rearrangements and falls short of the full clone set. An unresolved V gene accounts for under half of the shortfall where checked; the remainder is of unknown origin. V, J and clone size reflect that table, while D and trimming were determined from the DNA. The sample has approximately 220,000 clones on record, over 80% of them singletons. Roughly 6% of the sample rests with the top ten.

Beyond this particular receptor, the publication reports: In a later genetic analysis, a missense DCLRE1C variant was associated with V-gene and J-gene trimming of TCR beta chains, and the association was replicated in an independent cohort. A further reported finding was that TCR beta sequences accurately predicted the HLA-A and HLA-B alleles for most subjects in the first cohort. The classifier was reported to diagnose cytomegalovirus status with high specificity and sensitivity in both the original cohort and the validation cohort. According to a later analysis, TCR association rates differed among HLA loci, with DRB1 alleles showing the most associated TCRs and HLA-C alleles showing the fewest. The 87-base-pair reads could not distinguish some IMGT-functional V segments, including TRBV6-2 and TRBV6-3, so those segments were excluded. A later genetic analysis reported fewer N-insertions in productive TCRs among donors in an Asian-associated ancestry cluster than the roughly 690-donor mean. It was suggested by the authors that the approach could potentially be generalized to other disease states and immunological phenotypes. A later analysis associated around 16,000 TCR beta sequences with specific HLA alleles at a false discovery rate of 0.05. Because counts were too low, about 18 rarely observed V segments, including chromosome 9 orphons, were left out of the earlier analysis of 587 of the donors. Only TCR beta chains were sequenced in this cohort, and the absence of alpha or paired-chain data limited detectable features. Because some donors lacked HLA typing at each locus, the association tests relied only on the typed subset. Three of the identified cytomegalovirus-associated TCR beta chains were confirmed in vitro to be specific for cytomegalovirus antigens. Assigning TCR associations to individual alleles was difficult when HLA alleles, especially DR and DQ, strongly co-occurred. A group of highly shared sequence variants was considered likely to be a technical artifact of the sequencing pipeline. According to a later analysis, most CMV-associated TCR beta chains appeared to be HLA-restricted, and the HLA associations seemed to be driven largely by CMV exposure. In a later analysis, several top co-occurrence clusters were reported to appear linked to parvovirus B19, influenza, CMV and Epstein-Barr virus. Sequencing depth was assumed to be roughly uniform across donors in the presence/absence analyses, though that assumption may not hold. CMV serostatus was the only immune exposure information available for the cohort. A later analysis found that HLA-associated TCR beta chains were more clonally expanded and had lower generation probabilities than equally common non-associated chains. In the study, around 160 TCR beta chains were listed as associated with cytomegalovirus. While some public TCRs were present in many individuals, most TCR sequences turned up only very rarely across donors. An earlier analysis of 450 to 750 of the donors showed that most TCR beta V segments appeared in productive rearrangements either about 87% or about 30% of the time, which broadly matched IMGT annotations. Correlated functional status among segregating V segments might be attributable to linkage disequilibrium, but an unknown experimental factor could not be ruled out.

This receptor chain uses TRBV7-6 and TRBJ2-7; possibly the D gene is TRBD1, per 5 matching bases. The TCR comes from a man between 35 and 55 years old in good health and CMV-seropositive. Sequenced material: PBMCs. The CDR3 protein: CASSLRQSTNSYEQYF. The nucleotide sequence is given as TGTGCCAGCAGCTTGAGACAGAGTACTAACTCCTACGAGCAGTACTTC.